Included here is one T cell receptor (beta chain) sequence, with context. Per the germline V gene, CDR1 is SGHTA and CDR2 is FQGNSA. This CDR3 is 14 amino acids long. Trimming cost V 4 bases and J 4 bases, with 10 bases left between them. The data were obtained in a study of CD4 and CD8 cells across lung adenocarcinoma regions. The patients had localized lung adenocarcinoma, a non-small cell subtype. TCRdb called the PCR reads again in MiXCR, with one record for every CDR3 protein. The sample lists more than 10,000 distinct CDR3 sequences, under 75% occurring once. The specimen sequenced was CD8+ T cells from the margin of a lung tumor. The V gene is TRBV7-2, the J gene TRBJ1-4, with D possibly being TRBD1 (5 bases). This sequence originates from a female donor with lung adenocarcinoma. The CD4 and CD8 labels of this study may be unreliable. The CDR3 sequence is CASSWSGGNEKLFF. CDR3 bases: TGTGCCAGCAGCTGGTCGGGGGGTAATGAAAAACTGTTTTTT.